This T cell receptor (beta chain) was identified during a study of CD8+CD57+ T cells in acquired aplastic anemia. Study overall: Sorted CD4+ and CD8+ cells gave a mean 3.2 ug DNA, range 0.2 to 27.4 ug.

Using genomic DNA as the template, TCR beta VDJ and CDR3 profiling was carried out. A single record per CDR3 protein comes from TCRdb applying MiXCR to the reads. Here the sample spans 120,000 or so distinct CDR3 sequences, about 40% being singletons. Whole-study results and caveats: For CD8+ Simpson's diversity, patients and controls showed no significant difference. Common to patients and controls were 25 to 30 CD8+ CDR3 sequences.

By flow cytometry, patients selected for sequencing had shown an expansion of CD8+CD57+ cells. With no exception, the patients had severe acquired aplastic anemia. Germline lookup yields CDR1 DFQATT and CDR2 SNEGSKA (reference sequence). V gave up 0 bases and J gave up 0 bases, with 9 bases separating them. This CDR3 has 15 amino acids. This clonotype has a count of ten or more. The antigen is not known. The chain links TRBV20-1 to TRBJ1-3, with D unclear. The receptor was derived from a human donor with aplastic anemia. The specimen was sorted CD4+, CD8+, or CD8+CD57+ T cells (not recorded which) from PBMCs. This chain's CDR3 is CSARDVRSSGNTIYF. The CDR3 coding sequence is TGCAGTGCTAGAGATGTCAGGAGCTCTGGAAACACCATATATTTT.